The present entry profiles one T cell receptor (beta chain) with its context. Its specificity is not known. From 5'RACE with constant-segment primers came TCR alpha and TCR beta cDNA libraries that carried sample barcodes and UMIs. TCRdb reprocessed the 5' RACE reads via MiXCR and lists one record per CDR3 protein. The sample lists roughly 150,000 distinct CDR3 sequences; more than 13% were seen once. The sample belongs to a study of T-cell memory formation after mild COVID-19. On the study more broadly: The study found TCR clusters largely donor specific.

Study results and limitations: Contracting clones localized mainly to CM and EM when CD4+ and mainly to EMRA when CD8+. Pre-infection memory harbored some responding clones, suggesting cross-reactive memory joined.

The germline V and J ends were trimmed by 0 bases and 0 bases, with 15 bases remaining between them. Germline V gene data show CDR1 as MNHEY and CDR2 as SVGAGI. The length of the CDR3 is 18 residues. This chain links TRBV6-5 with TRBJ2-4; TRBD1 is a possible D gene (5 bases). Specimen: PBMCs or a T cell subset sorted from them (not recorded which). The clonotype comes from an adult woman who had mild COVID-19 (a few samples of this study predate the infection). Cell type and time point are not known. The CDR3 DNA reads as TGTGCCAGCAGTTACTCCATCACAGGCAGACTAGCCAAAAACATTCAGTACTTC. It translates to CASSYSITGRLAKNIQYF.